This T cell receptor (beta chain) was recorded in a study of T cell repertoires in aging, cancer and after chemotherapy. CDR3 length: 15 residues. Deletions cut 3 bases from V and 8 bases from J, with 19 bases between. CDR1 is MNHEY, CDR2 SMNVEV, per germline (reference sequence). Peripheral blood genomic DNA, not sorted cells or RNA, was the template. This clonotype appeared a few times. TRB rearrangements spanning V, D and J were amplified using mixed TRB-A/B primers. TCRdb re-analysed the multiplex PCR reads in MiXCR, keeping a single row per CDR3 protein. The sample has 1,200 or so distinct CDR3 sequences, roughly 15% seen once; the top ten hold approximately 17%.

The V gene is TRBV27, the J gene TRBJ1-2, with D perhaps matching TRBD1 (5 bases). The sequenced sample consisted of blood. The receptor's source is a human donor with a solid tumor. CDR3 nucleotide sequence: TGTGCCAGCAGTTTGATTTATGGGGGGGGAGGGGGCTACACCTTC. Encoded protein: CASSLIYGGGGGYTF.